This is a list of T cell receptor beta chains from one sample in a study of immune heterogeneity within non-small cell lung tumors. TCRdb re-called the multiplex PCR reads through MiXCR, storing one row per CDR3 protein. In the table there are under 5,500 distinct CDR3 sequences, roughly 24% of which are singletons. Sequencing was carried out using lung tumor tissue. The receptor set was obtained from a man aged 55 to 70 with non-small cell lung cancer. Each CDR3 is given with its conserved first and last residue. Each record gives: clone size, V gene, J gene, D gene, CDR3 DNA, CDR3 protein. A D gene is named only where the DNA matches it firmly. Rows give clone size only sometimes, using once, few, many, or a class for an expanded clone.

clone size: medium-sized; V gene: TRBV6-1; J gene: TRBJ1-3; D gene: -; CDR3 DNA: TGTGCCAGCAGTGAAGCGCAGGCAGGGTCGAGGAACACCATATATTTT; CDR3 protein: CASSEAQAGSRNTIYF
clone size: medium-sized; V gene: TRBV9; J gene: TRBJ2-7; D gene: -; CDR3 DNA: TGTGCCAGCTCTCTGTCGGACGGCGCCTACGAGCAGTACTTC; CDR3 protein: CASSLSDGAYEQYF
clone size: few; V gene: TRBV5-6; J gene: TRBJ2-4; D gene: -; CDR3 DNA: TGTGCCAGCAGCTTTGGGCTACAGGCCAAAAACATTCAGTACTTC; CDR3 protein: CASSFGLQAKNIQYF
clone size: medium-sized; V gene: TRBV12-3/TRBV12-4; J gene: TRBJ2-7; D gene: -; CDR3 DNA: TGTGCCAGCAGTTTGCATAACCCCTACGAGCAGTACTTC; CDR3 protein: CASSLHNPYEQYF
clone size: few; V gene: TRBV5-1; J gene: TRBJ2-1; D gene: -; CDR3 DNA: TGCGCCAGCAGCTTAAGGAGGGTAGGGTCCTACAATGAGCAGTTCTTC; CDR3 protein: CASSLRRVGSYNEQFF
clone size: -; V gene: TRBV27; J gene: TRBJ1-4; D gene: -; CDR3 DNA: TGTGCCAGCAGTCCCTCCGGGGCCTACGGGGAAAAACTGTTTTTT; CDR3 protein: CASSPSGAYGEKLFF
clone size: few; V gene: TRBV30; J gene: TRBJ2-1; D gene: TRBD2; CDR3 DNA: TGTGCCTGGAGTGGAAGCGGGGCTCGGGATGAGCAGTTCTTC; CDR3 protein: CAWSGSGARDEQFF
clone size: medium-sized; V gene: TRBV11-2; J gene: TRBJ2-1; D gene: -; CDR3 DNA: TGTGCCAGCAAAAAGACACTGGGGAATGAGCAGTTCTTC; CDR3 protein: CASKKTLGNEQFF
clone size: medium-sized; V gene: TRBV5-1; J gene: TRBJ1-4; D gene: TRBD1; CDR3 DNA: TGCGCCAGCAGCTCCCGACAGGGAACTAATGAAAAACTGTTTTTT; CDR3 protein: CASSSRQGTNEKLFF
clone size: medium-sized; V gene: TRBV5-1; J gene: TRBJ2-3; D gene: TRBD1; CDR3 DNA: TGCGCCAGCAGCCGGGAAGGACAGGGGCCCACAGATACGCAGTATTTT; CDR3 protein: CASSREGQGPTDTQYF
clone size: medium-sized; V gene: TRBV19; J gene: TRBJ1-1; D gene: TRBD1; CDR3 DNA: TGTGCCAGTTGGACAGGGATGGAGGCTTTCTTT; CDR3 protein: CASWTGMEAFF
clone size: -; V gene: TRBV6-2/TRBV6-3; J gene: TRBJ2-1; D gene: TRBD2; CDR3 DNA: TGTGCCAGCAGTGACCCTAGCGGGAACTACAATGAGCAGTTCTTC; CDR3 protein: CASSDPSGNYNEQFF
clone size: medium-sized; V gene: TRBV28; J gene: TRBJ2-7; D gene: -; CDR3 DNA: TGTGCCAGCAGCCAATTAGGGGGGTTCGGGGCGCAGCTATACGAGCAGTACTTC; CDR3 protein: CASSQLGGFGAQLYEQYF
clone size: -; V gene: TRBV5-4; J gene: TRBJ2-1; D gene: TRBD1; CDR3 DNA: TGTGCCAGCAGCTTGGATACAGGGGGCGCGGGCAATGAGCAGTTCTTC; CDR3 protein: CASSLDTGGAGNEQFF
clone size: medium-sized; V gene: TRBV28; J gene: TRBJ1-6; D gene: -; CDR3 DNA: TGTGCCAGCAGTCCCGGAGGGGATAATTCACCCCTCCACTTT; CDR3 protein: CASSPGGDNSPLHF
clone size: -; V gene: TRBV19; J gene: TRBJ2-2; D gene: -; CDR3 DNA: TGTGCCAGTAACCCCCTGGGGGGTGGAGGCGGGGAGCTGTTTTTT; CDR3 protein: CASNPLGGGGGELFF
clone size: medium-sized; V gene: TRBV18; J gene: TRBJ1-5; D gene: TRBD1; CDR3 DNA: TGTGCCAGCTCGGCCTGGACAGGGCTTGGGGATCAGCCCCAGCATTTT; CDR3 protein: CASSAWTGLGDQPQHF
clone size: few; V gene: TRBV19; J gene: TRBJ2-1; D gene: TRBD2; CDR3 DNA: TGTGCCAGTAGTAAGCTAGCGGGAGTAGAGGGTGAGCAGTTCTTC; CDR3 protein: CASSKLAGVEGEQFF
clone size: -; V gene: TRBV11-3; J gene: TRBJ2-2; D gene: -; CDR3 DNA: TGTGCCAGCAGCTTAGGGTTGGGCACCGGGGAGCTGTTTTTT; CDR3 protein: CASSLGLGTGELFF